This TCR beta chain emerged from a study of T cell changes during pregnancy in multiple sclerosis (dated by TCRdb to the late 2010s). General notes on the study: In women with multiple sclerosis, the researchers looked at how the T cell repertoire shifted as pregnancy progressed.

Worth noting for this clone: Its antigen is still unknown. No base quality information exists; no much larger clone differs at one position.

Receptor amplification or capture employed the immunoSEQ multiplex PCR assay. The clones in this table, taken by TCRdb from immuneACCESS, are in-frame only. Not every clone is retained; where verified, under half of the shortfall comes from an unresolved V gene, and the cause of the rest is unknown. The table for this sample lists fewer than 40,000 clones; around 90% of them were counted only once. The top ten clones comprise around 10% of the sample. The material was CD8+ T cells from peripheral blood mononuclear cells, obtained after pregnancy. The sequence derives from a female donor with multiple sclerosis, enrolled in a pregnancy study.

The CDR3: CAISVRDRELDTEAFF. In nucleotides, the sequence is TGTGCCATCAGTGTCCGGGACAGGGAACTCGACACTGAAGCTTTCTTT. The sequence links TRBV10-3 to TRBJ1-1, with TRBD1 matching 9 junction bases. The germline V end is reduced by 4 bases and the J end by 3 bases; junction bases left unmatched: 9. CDR1 and CDR2 are read off the germline V gene as ENHRY and SYGVKD. The CDR3 has 16 amino acids, counting the end cysteine and phenylalanine. Of all the DNA, just the CDR3 is kept, 48 bases in frame from base 1.